This TCR beta chain was sequenced in a study of T-cell memory formation after mild COVID-19. Looked up from germline, CDR1 is MNHEY and CDR2 is SVGAGI. V shed 6 bases and J 1 base; nucleotides not matched to a gene: 6. The CDR3 runs 17 residues. TCRdb used MiXCR to reprocess the 5' RACE reads, holding one entry per CDR3 protein. Among 300,000 or so distinct CDR3 sequences listed, under 20% were seen once. The chain couples TRBV6-5 to TRBJ2-6; 10 bases fit TRBD1. Sequenced material: PBMCs or a T cell subset sorted from them (not recorded which). This sequence was found in a young man who had mild COVID-19 (a few samples of this study predate the infection). Cell type and time point are not known. DNA for the CDR3: TGTGCCAGCAGATCGGACAGGGGGAGGTCTGGGGCCAACGTCCTGACTTTC. Translated: CASRSDRGRSGANVLTF.